This T cell receptor beta chain was found in a study of blood T cell repertoires in COVID-19. This clone was found a few times. Only in-frame clones appear in the TCRdb table, and some are missing; sequencing was by immunoSEQ multiplex PCR. The top ten clones hold approximately 16% of a sample with fewer than 150,000 clones, around 85% of them seen once. This TCR was recovered from a woman between 45 and 65 years old who had recovered from COVID-19. The sample taken for sequencing was peripheral blood.

The chain's CDR3 is CASSTQYPRAYEQYF. The CDR3 DNA is TGTGCCAGCAGCACACAGTACCCCAGGGCCTACGAGCAGTACTTC. The chain has TRBV7-3 and TRBJ2-7, with a tentative D call TRBD1 (5 bases). Trimming took 5 bases from V and 2 from J, leaving 16 bases between them. There are 15 residues in the CDR3. Germline values: CDR1 SGHTA, CDR2 FQGTGA.